The sample holds many counts of the clone carrying this TCR beta chain. The antigen is unknown. The entry originates in a study of CD8 T cells in ankylosing spondylitis. Findings and limits, study-wide: Past studies reported some motif variants in reactive arthritis synovial fluid and blood. Seven to nine highly homologous variants made up a TCR beta motif, and this motif appeared characteristic of ankylosing spondylitis blood. Disease-linked clones reportedly concentrated significantly in matched ankylosing spondylitis synovial fluid.

Each TCR beta library was made by quantitative 5'-RACE that incorporated molecular barcodes. TCRdb passed the 5' RACE reads through MiXCR, listing each CDR3 protein once. The table shows around 150,000 distinct CDR3 sequences, with around 43% occurring only once. The CDR3 spans 12 residues. V was trimmed by 8 bases and J by 8 bases, leaving 13 bases between them. The chain uses TRBV12-3 or TRBV12-4 and TRBJ2-1; D may match TRBD1 or TRBD2 (5 bases each). The source of this sequence is a male donor with ankylosing spondylitis. The sequenced material came from synovial fluid, either unsorted or a sorted T cell fraction (not recorded which). CDR3: CASAQVGDEQFF. CDR3 DNA sequence: TGTGCCAGCGCCCAAGTGGGGGATGAGCAGTTCTTC.